This is a list of T cell receptor beta chains from one sample in a study of PD-1 blockade in classical Hodgkin lymphoma. The method was immunoSEQ multiplex PCR; TCRdb's version includes in-frame clones alone and lacks a portion of them. The sample carries some 96,000 clones, roughly four fifths recorded once. The input for sequencing was peripheral blood mononuclear cells (PBMCs), taken before the second cycle of nivolumab. Receptors originate from a human donor with classical Hodgkin lymphoma. The CDR3 runs from the conserved cysteine through the conserved F or W. D genes are given only for firm matches. Clone size appears in some rows only: once, few, many, or a class for an expanded clone.

TRBV14	TRBJ2-5	-	-	TGTGCCAGCGGGGTGAGTCAAGAGACCCAGTACTTC	CASGVSQETQYF
TRBV5-6	TRBJ2-1	-	-	TGTGCCAGCAGCTCCTTATCGGGAAGGTCTGGGAATGAGCAGTTCTTC	CASSSLSGRSGNEQFF
TRBV7-6	TRBJ2-5	-	-	TGTGCCAGCAGCACGCTGGCAGGAGGGTTTGAGACCCAGTACTTC	CASSTLAGGFETQYF
TRBV10-3	TRBJ1-2	-	-	TGTGCCATCAGTGAGTCCGGGGGGGGTTACTATGGCTACACCTTC	CAISESGGGYYGYTF
TRBV5-8	TRBJ2-2	TRBD2	-	TGTGCCAGCAGCCCGTGGACTAGCGGGACCGGGGAGCTGTTTTTT	CASSPWTSGTGELFF
TRBV10-3	TRBJ2-7	TRBD2	-	TGTGCCATCAGTGAGTCCGGGACTAGTAGCGAGCAGTACTTC	CAISESGTSSEQYF
TRBV29-1	TRBJ2-1	TRBD1	medium-sized	TGCAGCGGAACAGGGGGCGCAGGGAATGAGCAGTTCTTC	CSGTGGAGNEQFF
TRBV19	TRBJ2-7	TRBD2	-	TGTGCCAGTAGCACCGGGACTATAAACTACGAGCAGTACTTC	CASSTGTINYEQYF
TRBV29-1	TRBJ2-1	TRBD2	-	TGCAGCGTTGAAGTTCGGACTAGCGTAATGCAGTTCTTC	CSVEVRTSVMQFF
TRBV25-1	TRBJ2-1	-	-	TGTGCCAGCAGTAACAGAGGCTCCTACAATGAGCAGTTCTTC	CASSNRGSYNEQFF
TRBV5-1	TRBJ1-4	-	-	TGCGCCAGCAGCACACGAACGGGGCCCATAGAAAAACTGTTTTTT	CASSTRTGPIEKLFF
TRBV7-2	TRBJ2-2	-	-	TGTGCCAGCAGCTCCAGCGGGTACGCCGGGGAGCTGTTTTTT	CASSSSGYAGELFF
TRBV18	TRBJ2-3	-	-	TGTGCCAGCTCAACGAGCCAGGTGGATACGCAGTATTTT	CASSTSQVDTQYF
TRBV5-1	TRBJ1-4	TRBD1	-	TGCGCCAGCAGCTCCGAATTTACGCGTCCGGGACAGGGAAATGAAAAACTGTTTTTT	CASSSEFTRPGQGNEKLFF
TRBV19	TRBJ1-1	-	-	TGTGCCAGTAGTATAATTCCCAGGCCCTCGGGGGGTGAAGCTTTCTTT	CASSIIPRPSGGEAFF
TRBV10-3	TRBJ2-3	-	-	TGTGCCATCAGTGGGGGTAGCGGTAGCACAGATACGCAGTATTTT	CAISGGSGSTDTQYF
TRBV10-3	TRBJ2-4	TRBD2	once	TGTGCCATCAGTGAACCTAGCGGAATTCAGTACTTC	CAISEPSGIQYF